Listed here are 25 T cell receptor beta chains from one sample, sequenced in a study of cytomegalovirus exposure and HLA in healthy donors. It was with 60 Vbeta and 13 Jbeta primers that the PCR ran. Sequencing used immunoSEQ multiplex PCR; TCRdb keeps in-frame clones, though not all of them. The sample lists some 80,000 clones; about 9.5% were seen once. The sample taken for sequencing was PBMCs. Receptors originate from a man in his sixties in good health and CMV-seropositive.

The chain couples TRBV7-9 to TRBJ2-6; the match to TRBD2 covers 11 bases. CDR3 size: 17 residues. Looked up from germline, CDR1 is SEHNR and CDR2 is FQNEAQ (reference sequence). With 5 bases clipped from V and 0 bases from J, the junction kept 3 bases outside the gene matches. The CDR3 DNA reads TGTGCCAGCAGCGCGACTAGCGGGAACTCTGGGGCCAACGTCCTGACTTTC. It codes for CASSATSGNSGANVLTF. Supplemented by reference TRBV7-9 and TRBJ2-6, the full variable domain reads DTGVSQNPRHKITKRGQNVTFRCDPISEHNRLYWYRQTLGQGPEFLTYFQNEAQLEKSRLLSDRFSAERPKGSFSTLEIQRTEQGDSAMYLCASSATSGNSGANVLTFGAGSRLTVL.

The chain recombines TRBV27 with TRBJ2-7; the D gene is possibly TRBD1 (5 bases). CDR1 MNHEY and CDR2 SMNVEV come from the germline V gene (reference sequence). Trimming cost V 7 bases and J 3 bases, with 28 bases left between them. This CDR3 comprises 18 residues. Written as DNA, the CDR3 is TGTGCCAGCATCCGTCGTTATGACAGTACATTTTTCGGCTACGAGCAGTACGTC. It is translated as CASIRRYDSTFFGYEQYV.

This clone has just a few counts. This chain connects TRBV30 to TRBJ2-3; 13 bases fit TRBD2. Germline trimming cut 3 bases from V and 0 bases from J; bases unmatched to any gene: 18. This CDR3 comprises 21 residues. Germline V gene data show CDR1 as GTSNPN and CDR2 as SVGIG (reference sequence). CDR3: CAWRSLWTSGGDVDSTDTQYF. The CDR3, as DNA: TGTGCCTGGAGGAGCCTCTGGACTAGCGGGGGCGACGTCGATAGCACAGATACGCAGTATTTT. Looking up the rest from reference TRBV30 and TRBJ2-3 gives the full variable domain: SQTIHQWPATLVQPVGSPLSLECTVEGTSNPNLYWYRQAAGRGLQLLFYSVGIGQISSEVPQNLSASRPQDRQFILSSKKLLLSDSGFYLCAWRSLWTSGGDVDSTDTQYFGPGTRLTVL.

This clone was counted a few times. CDR3 amino acids: CASSLGTTMNTEAFF. In DNA, the CDR3 is TGTGCCAGCAGCTTAGGAACGACAATGAACACTGAAGCTTTCTTT. The chain is built from TRBV7-9 and TRBJ1-1, with unresolved D. The CDR3 consists of 15 residues. Trimming shortened V by 1 base and J by 0 bases, and 9 bases separated the two germline ends. Per germline, CDR1 SEHNR and CDR2 FQNEAQ (reference sequence).

CDR3 DNA sequence: TGTGCCAGCAGCTTGGACAGCCCTGAAGCTTTCTTT. As protein: CASSLDSPEAFF. The rearrangement uses TRBV7-8 and TRBJ1-1, with a weak D call TRBD1 (6 bases). The length of the CDR3 is 12 residues. Germline V gives CDR1 SGHVS, CDR2 FQNEAQ. Trimming cost V 3 bases and J 6 bases, with 8 bases left between them.

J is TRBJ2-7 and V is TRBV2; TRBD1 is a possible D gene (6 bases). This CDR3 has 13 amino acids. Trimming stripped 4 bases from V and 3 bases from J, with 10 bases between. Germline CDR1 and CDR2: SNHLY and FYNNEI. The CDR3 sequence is CASSGGLGYEQYF. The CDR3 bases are TGTGCCAGCAGTGGGGGGCTTGGCTACGAGCAGTACTTC.

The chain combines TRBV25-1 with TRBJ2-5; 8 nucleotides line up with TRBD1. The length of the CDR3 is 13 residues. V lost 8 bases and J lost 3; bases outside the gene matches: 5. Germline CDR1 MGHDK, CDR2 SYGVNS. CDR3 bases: TGTGCCAGCGCTCCGACAGGGGAAGAGACCCAGTACTTC. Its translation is CASAPTGEETQYF. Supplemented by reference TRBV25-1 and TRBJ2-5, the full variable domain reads EADIYQTPRYLVIGTGKKITLECSQTMGHDKMYWYQQDPGMELHLIHYSYGVNSTEKGDLSSESTVSRIRTEHFPLTLESARPSHTSQYLCASAPTGEETQYFGPGTRLLVL.

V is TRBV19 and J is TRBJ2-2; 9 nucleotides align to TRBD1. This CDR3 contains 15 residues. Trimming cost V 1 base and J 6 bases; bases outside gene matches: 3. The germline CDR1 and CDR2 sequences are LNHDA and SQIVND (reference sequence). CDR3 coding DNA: TGTGCCAGTAGTATAGGTACAGGGGGCTCCGGGGAGCTGTTTTTT. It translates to CASSIGTGGSGELFF.

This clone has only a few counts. The CDR3 DNA is TGTGCCAGCCCAGGGAGGCCTGAGACCCAGTACTTC. Amino acid sequence: CASPGRPETQYF. This chain connects TRBV7-9 to TRBJ2-5, with D possibly being TRBD2 (6 bases). V lost 8 bases and J 5 bases, leaving 12 bases between the germline ends. This CDR3 region has 12 residues. The V gene's germline CDR1 is SEHNR and CDR2 FQNEAQ (reference sequence). The entire variable domain, with the rest obtained from reference TRBV7-9 and TRBJ2-5, is as follows: DTGVSQNPRHKITKRGQNVTFRCDPISEHNRLYWYRQTLGQGPEFLTYFQNEAQLEKSRLLSDRFSAERPKGSFSTLEIQRTEQGDSAMYLCASPGRPETQYFGPGTRLLVL.

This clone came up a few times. The CDR3 loop is CASSLSPEGSPLHF. In nucleotides, the CDR3 is TGTGCCAGCAGCTTATCCCCCGAGGGTTCACCCCTCCACTTT. V usage is TRBV7-9 and J usage is TRBJ1-6; D not resolved. The CDR3 is 14 residues long. Germline assignment: CDR1 SEHNR and CDR2 FQNEAQ (reference sequence). Trimming pared 2 bases from V and 9 bases from J, leaving 11 bases between.

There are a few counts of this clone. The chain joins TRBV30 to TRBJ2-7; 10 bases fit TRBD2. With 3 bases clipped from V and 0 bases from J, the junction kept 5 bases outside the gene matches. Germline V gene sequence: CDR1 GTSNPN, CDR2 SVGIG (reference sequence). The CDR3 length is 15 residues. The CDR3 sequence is CAWRGAGGSSYEQYF. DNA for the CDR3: TGTGCCTGGAGGGGAGCGGGGGGGAGCTCCTACGAGCAGTACTTC.

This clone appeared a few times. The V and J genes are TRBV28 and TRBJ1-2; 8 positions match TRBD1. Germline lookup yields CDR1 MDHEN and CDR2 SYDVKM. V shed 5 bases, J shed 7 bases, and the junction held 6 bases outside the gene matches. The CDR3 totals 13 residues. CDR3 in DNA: TGTGCCAGCAGTCGACAGGGGCCGGGTGGCTACACCTTC. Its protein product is CASSRQGPGGYTF.

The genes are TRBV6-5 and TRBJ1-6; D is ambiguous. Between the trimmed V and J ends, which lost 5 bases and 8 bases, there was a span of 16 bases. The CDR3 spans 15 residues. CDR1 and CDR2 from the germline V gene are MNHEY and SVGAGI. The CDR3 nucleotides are TGTGCCAGCAGTACCGGCCGGCCCCGGGATTCACCCCTCCACTTT. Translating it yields CASSTGRPRDSPLHF.

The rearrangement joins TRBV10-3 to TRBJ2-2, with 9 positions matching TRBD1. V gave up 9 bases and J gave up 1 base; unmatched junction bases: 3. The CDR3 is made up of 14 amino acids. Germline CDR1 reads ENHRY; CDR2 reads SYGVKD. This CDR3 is CAMTGGRNTGELFF. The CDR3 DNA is TGTGCCATGACAGGGGGAAGGAACACCGGGGAGCTGTTTTTT.

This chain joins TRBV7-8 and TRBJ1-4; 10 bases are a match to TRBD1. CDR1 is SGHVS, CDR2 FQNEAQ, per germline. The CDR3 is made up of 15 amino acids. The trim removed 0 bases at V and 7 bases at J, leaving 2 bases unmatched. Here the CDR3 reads CASSLAGDRGEKLFF. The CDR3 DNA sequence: TGTGCCAGCAGCTTAGCCGGGGACAGGGGTGAAAAACTGTTTTTT. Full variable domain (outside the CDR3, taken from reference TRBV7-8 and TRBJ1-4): GAGVSQSPRYKVAKRGQDVALRCDPISGHVSLFWYQQALGQGPEFLTYFQNEAQLDKSGLPSDRFFAERPEGSVSTLKIQRTQQEDSAVYLCASSLAGDRGEKLFFGSGTQLSVL.

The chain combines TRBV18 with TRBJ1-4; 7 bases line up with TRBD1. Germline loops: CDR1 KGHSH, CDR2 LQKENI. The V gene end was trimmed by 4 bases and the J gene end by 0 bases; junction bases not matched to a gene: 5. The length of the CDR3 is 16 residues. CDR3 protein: CASSLRGQATNEKLFF. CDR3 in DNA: TGTGCCAGCTCACTCAGAGGACAGGCAACTAATGAAAAACTGTTTTTT.

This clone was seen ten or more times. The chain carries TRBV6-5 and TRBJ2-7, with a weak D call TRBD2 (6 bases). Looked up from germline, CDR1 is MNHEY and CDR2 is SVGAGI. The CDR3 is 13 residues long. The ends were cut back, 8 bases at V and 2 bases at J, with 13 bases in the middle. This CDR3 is CASHSGNTYEQYF. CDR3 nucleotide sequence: TGTGCCAGCCATAGCGGAAACACCTACGAGCAGTACTTC.

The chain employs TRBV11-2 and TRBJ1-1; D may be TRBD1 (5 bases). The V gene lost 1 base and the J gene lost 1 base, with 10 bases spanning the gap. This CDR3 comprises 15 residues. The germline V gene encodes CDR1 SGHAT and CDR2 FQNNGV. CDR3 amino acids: CASSLGDGGNTEAFF. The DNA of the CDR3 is TGTGCCAGCAGCTTAGGGGACGGGGGGAACACTGAAGCTTTCTTT.

CDR3 region: CASSLWGVLGQFF. The CDR3 DNA sequence: TGTGCCAGCAGCTTATGGGGGGTTTTGGGGCAGTTCTTC. The chain employs TRBV7-9 and TRBJ2-1, with D possibly matching TRBD2 (6 bases). The CDR3 has 13 residues. Trimming left V 2 bases short and J 12 bases short, with 14 bases between. CDR1 and CDR2 from the germline V gene are SEHNR and FQNEAQ (reference sequence).

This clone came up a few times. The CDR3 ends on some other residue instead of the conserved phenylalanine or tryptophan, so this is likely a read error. CDR3 bases: TGTGCCAGTAGTATAGATCACAGCTGGAATGAAAAACTGTTTGTT. Its protein is CASSIDHSWNEKLFV. The V call is TRBV19, the J call TRBJ1-4; no clear D gene. Trimming left V 0 bases short and J 5 bases short, with 10 bases between. Germline CDR1 and CDR2: LNHDA and SQIVND (reference sequence). The CDR3 covers 15 residues.

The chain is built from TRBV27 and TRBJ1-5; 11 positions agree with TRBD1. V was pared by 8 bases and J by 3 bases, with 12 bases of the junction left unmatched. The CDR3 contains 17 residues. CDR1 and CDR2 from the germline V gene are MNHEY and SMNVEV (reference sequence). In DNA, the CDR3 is TGTGCCAGCGCCCCCTCCGGGACAGGGGGTGACAATCAGCCCCAGCATTTT. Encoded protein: CASAPSGTGGDNQPQHF.

The CDR3 spells CASSPTGTGLDTQYF. The CDR3, as DNA: TGTGCCAGCAGCCCCACCGGGACAGGGTTAGATACGCAGTATTTT. This chain uses TRBV11-1 with TRBJ2-3, with 9 bases identical to TRBD1. The CDR3 covers 15 residues. Germline V CDR1 and CDR2: SGHAT, FQDESV (reference sequence). Trimming cost V 5 bases and J 5 bases; bases outside gene matches: 8.

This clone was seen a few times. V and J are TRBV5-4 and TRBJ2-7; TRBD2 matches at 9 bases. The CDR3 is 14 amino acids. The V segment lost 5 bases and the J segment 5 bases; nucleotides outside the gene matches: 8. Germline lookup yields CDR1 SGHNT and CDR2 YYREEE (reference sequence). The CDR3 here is CASSVSGSPHEQYF. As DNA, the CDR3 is TGTGCCAGCAGTGTTAGCGGGAGCCCCCACGAGCAGTACTTC.

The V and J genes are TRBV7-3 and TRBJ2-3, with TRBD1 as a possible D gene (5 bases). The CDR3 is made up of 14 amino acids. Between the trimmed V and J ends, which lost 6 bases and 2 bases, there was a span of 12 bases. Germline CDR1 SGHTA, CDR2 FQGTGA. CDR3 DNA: TGTGCCAGCAGTTCCCCAGGGATCACAGATACGCAGTATTTT. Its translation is CASSSPGITDTQYF.

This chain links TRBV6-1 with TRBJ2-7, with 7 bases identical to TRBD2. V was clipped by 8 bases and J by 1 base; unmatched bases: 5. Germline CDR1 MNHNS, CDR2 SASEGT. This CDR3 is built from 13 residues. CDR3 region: CASGRGESYEQYV. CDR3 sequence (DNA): TGTGCCAGCGGACGGGGGGAATCCTACGAGCAGTACGTC.